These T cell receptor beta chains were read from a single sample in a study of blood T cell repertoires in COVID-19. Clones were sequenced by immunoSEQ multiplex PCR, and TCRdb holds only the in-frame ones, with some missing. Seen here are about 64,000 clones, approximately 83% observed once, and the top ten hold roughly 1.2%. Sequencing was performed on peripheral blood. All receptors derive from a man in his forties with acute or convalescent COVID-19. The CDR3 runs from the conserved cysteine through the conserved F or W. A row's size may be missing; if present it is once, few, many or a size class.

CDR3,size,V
CARHHKPNTGELFF,.,TRBV27
CASRGDRGQNYGYTF,.,TRBV6-6
CASSQVNGGRDEKLFF,.,TRBV4-2
CASSQLLGLQNTGELFF,.,TRBV4-2
CASKRLDYGYTF,.,TRBV12-3/TRBV12-4
CASRENEKLFF,.,TRBV6-5
CASLRDRGRNTIYF,.,TRBV19
CAWSPPDRGWGTEAFF,.,TRBV30
CASSQDWASSSYEQYF,.,TRBV3-1/TRBV3-2
CASSRTGNDGYTF,.,TRBV11-3
CASSRSGGGAAEQFF,.,TRBV7-3
CASSVSVDQPQHF,.,TRBV2
CAWTLASGNTIYF,.,TRBV30
CSASPELRGSTDTQYF,.,TRBV20-1
CASHPSRTDVGSSYNSPLHF,.,TRBV10-2
CASSKGGQMTGYTF,.,TRBV21-1
CASSLVEGQETQYF,.,TRBV5-1
CSSKGGANTEAFF,.,TRBV29-1
CASSSSKGGRIDGYTF,once,TRBV7-3
CASSPRDRGGQPQHF,.,TRBV6-6
CASSPSPTGGDTEAFF,.,TRBV5-1
CASSQALTGGATEAFF,.,TRBV3-1/TRBV3-2
CAWKRRGTEAFF,.,TRBV30
CSVTGPAGDGYTF,.,TRBV29-1
CASRSGSLNNSPLHF,.,TRBV6-5
CASRTQGGKNIQYF,.,TRBV28
CASSLSGVVTTEAFF,.,TRBV5-1
CASSLPAGELFF,.,TRBV11-3
CASSIPRQGPINTGELFF,.,TRBV19
CASSQSLTVGYGYTF,.,TRBV14
CASSTRAREQYF,.,TRBV6-5
CASSPEAVYNEQFF,.,TRBV18
CASSTSGSGNTIYF,.,TRBV3-1/TRBV3-2
CASSQGIGGAYEQYF,few,TRBV4-2
CASSQDHTGVSSGANVLTF,.,TRBV4-2
CASSVRTASGEQFF,.,TRBV9
CASSPLGGTNEKLFF,.,TRBV19
CASSYGQGASGYTF,.,TRBV2
CASRIASDQPQHF,.,TRBV7-8
CASSGGSEKLFF,.,TRBV3-1/TRBV3-2
CASSGQGGRTQYF,.,TRBV12-3/TRBV12-4
CATSDSQGYSNQPQHF,.,TRBV24-1
CASSLDRVRVNTEAFF,.,TRBV5-1